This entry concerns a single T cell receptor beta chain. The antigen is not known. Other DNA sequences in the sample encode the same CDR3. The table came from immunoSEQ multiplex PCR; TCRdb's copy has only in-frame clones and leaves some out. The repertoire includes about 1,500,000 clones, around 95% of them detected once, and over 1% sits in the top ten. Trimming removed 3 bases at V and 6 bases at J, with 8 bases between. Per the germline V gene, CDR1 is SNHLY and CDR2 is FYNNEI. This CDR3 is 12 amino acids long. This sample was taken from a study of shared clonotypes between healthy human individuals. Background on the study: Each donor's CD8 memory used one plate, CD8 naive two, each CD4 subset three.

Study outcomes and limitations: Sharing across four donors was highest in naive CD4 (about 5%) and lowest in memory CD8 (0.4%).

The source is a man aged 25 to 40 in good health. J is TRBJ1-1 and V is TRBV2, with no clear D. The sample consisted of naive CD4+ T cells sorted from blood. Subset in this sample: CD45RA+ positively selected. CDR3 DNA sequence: TGTGCCAGCAGTGAGCGGGGAGCTGAAGCTTTCTTT. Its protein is CASSERGAEAFF.